This passage covers 13 T cell receptor beta chains from one sample sequenced in a study of PD-1 blockade in classical Hodgkin lymphoma. Noted time point: cycle 4 day 1 (C4D1), after five to seven weeks of nivolumab. Exposure to brentuximab vedotin varied, and each patient had relapsed following autologous stem cell transplantation. Method: immunoSEQ multiplex PCR; TCRdb's copy keeps in-frame clones and lacks some. Seen here are tens of thousands of clones, about three quarters observed once, and the top ten hold around 9.8%. The sample in question was peripheral blood mononuclear cells (PBMCs), obtained before the fourth cycle of nivolumab. The receptor set was obtained from a human donor with classical Hodgkin lymphoma.

The chain uses TRBV4-3 and TRBJ2-3; perhaps TRBD1 as D (5 bases). With 0 bases removed from V and 0 bases from J, the gap between germline ends came to 10 bases. The CDR3 is 16 amino acids. Germline V gene data show CDR1 as LGHNA and CDR2 as YSLEER. CDR3 coding DNA: TGCGCCAGCAGCCAAGATGTAGGGGCTAGCACAGATACGCAGTATTTT. Translated: CASSQDVGASTDTQYF.

V gene TRBV7-2 combines with J gene TRBJ2-2; 8 bases agree with TRBD2. The trim removed 5 bases at V and 2 bases at J, leaving 4 bases unmatched. The CDR3 is 15 residues long. From germline, CDR1 is SGHTA and CDR2 FQGNSA. The CDR3, as DNA: TGTGCCAGCAGCCGACTAGCGAGAAACACCGGGGAGCTGTTTTTT. Translated: CASSRLARNTGELFF.

This chain links TRBV19 with TRBJ2-1; TRBD1 matches at 9 bases. Germline V gene data show CDR1 as LNHDA and CDR2 as SQIVND (reference sequence). Germline trimming cut 6 bases from V and 9 bases from J; bases unmatched to any gene: 12. The CDR3 sequence is 15 residues long. CDR3 nucleotide sequence: TGTGCCAGTAGCCCATGGGGACAGGGCGACACTGAGCAGTTCTTC. It is translated as CASSPWGQGDTEQFF.

The chain links TRBV14 to TRBJ1-6; D is possibly TRBD1 (6 bases). CDR3 length: 15 amino acids. V was cut by 4 bases and J by 7 bases, with 14 bases left in between. Germline loops: CDR1 SGHDN, CDR2 FVKESK. Here the CDR3 reads CASSPTTGWNSPLHF. In DNA, the CDR3 is TGTGCCAGCAGCCCAACTACAGGGTGGAATTCACCCCTCCACTTT. The full variable domain, its missing parts supplied by reference TRBV14 and TRBJ1-6, is EAGVTQFPSHSVIEKGQTVTLRCDPISGHDNLYWYRRVMGKEIKFLLHFVKESKQDESGMPNNRFLAERTGGTYSTLKVQPAELEDSGVYFCASSPTTGWNSPLHFGNGTRLTVT.

V and J are TRBV5-1 and TRBJ2-2; 8 nucleotides line up with TRBD2. The V gene's germline CDR1 is SGHRS and CDR2 YFSETQ. V dropped 5 bases and J dropped 0; count of bases not matched to a gene: 9. The CDR3 covers 17 residues. CDR3 DNA: TGCGCCAGCAGTTCGAGGAGCGGGGGTACGAACACCGGGGAGCTGTTTTTT. Protein product: CASSSRSGGTNTGELFF.

The chain is built from TRBV4-1 and TRBJ1-3; 8 positions match TRBD1. The CDR3 totals 16 residues. The trim removed 2 bases at V and 4 bases at J, leaving 7 bases unmatched. Germline CDR1 reads MGHRA; CDR2 reads YSYEKL. The CDR3 nucleotides read TGCGCCAGCAGCCAACCCTCCCGGGACAGGGGAAACACCATATATTTT. Its protein is CASSQPSRDRGNTIYF.

The chain links TRBV6-5 to TRBJ2-6; D is perhaps TRBD1 (6 bases). V lost 4 bases, J lost 5 bases, and 9 bases lay in between. Germline V CDR1 and CDR2: MNHEY, SVGAGI. The CDR3 extends over 14 amino acids. CDR3 sequence (DNA): TGTGCCAGCAGTTCCGGGACAAGGGCCAACGTCCTGACTTTC. This translates into CASSSGTRANVLTF.

The CDR3 nucleotides are TGTGCCAGCAGCTTATCATCTTATGGGGCTAACTATGGCTACACCTTC. Encoded protein: CASSLSSYGANYGYTF. V gene TRBV7-9 combines with J gene TRBJ1-2; D remains unclear. CDR1 and CDR2 (germline): SEHNR, FQNEAQ (reference sequence). The CDR3 consists of 16 residues. V lost 2 bases to trimming and J lost 0 bases, with 13 bases between them.

The V and J genes are TRBV5-4 and TRBJ1-2, with 10 positions matching TRBD1. V gave up 6 bases and J gave up 2 bases; unmatched junction bases: 4. The CDR3 is 14 amino acids. Germline values: CDR1 SGHNT, CDR2 YYREEE (reference sequence). The CDR3 nucleotides read TGTGCCAGCATACCGGGACAGGGGAACTATGGCTACACCTTC. Its protein is CASIPGQGNYGYTF.

The chain has TRBV9 and TRBJ2-2; 10 bases fit TRBD2. V shed 0 bases, J shed 1 base, and the junction held 3 bases outside the gene matches. CDR3 length: 17 amino acids. Germline values: CDR1 SGDLS, CDR2 YYNGEE. For the CDR3, the DNA is TGTGCCAGCAGCGTAGAGCCTAGCGGGGGGAACACCGGGGAGCTGTTTTTT. It encodes CASSVEPSGGNTGELFF.

This clone has a handful of counts. This chain uses TRBV5-1 with TRBJ2-5; TRBD2 matches at 11 bases. The V and J ends lost 4 bases and 2 bases, in that order; junction bases with no gene match: 7. The germline gives CDR1 SGHRS, CDR2 YFSETQ. CDR3 size: 16 residues. The CDR3 protein is CASSTPSGGQQETQYF. The CDR3 bases are TGCGCCAGCAGCACCCCTAGCGGGGGGCAACAAGAGACCCAGTACTTC.

Here the CDR3 reads CAWTLVGGNYGYTF. The CDR3 DNA sequence: TGTGCCTGGACGTTGGTAGGGGGAAACTATGGCTACACCTTC. V and J are TRBV30 and TRBJ1-2; a possible D gene is TRBD1 (6 bases). Germline V lookup: CDR1 GTSNPN, CDR2 SVGIG (reference sequence). The CDR3 totals 14 residues. V was shortened by 4 bases and J by 2 bases, with 14 bases between the two germline ends.

The V and J genes are TRBV6-1 and TRBJ2-7, with D perhaps TRBD2 (6 bases). CDR3 length equals 13 residues. The V and J ends lost 6 bases and 3 bases respectively, with 12 bases between them. CDR1 is MNHNS, CDR2 SASEGT, per germline. CDR3 in amino acids: CASSPGLSYEQYF. DNA of the CDR3: TGTGCCAGCAGCCCGGGACTGAGCTACGAGCAGTACTTC.